The 16 T cell receptor beta chains given below trace back to one sample, sequenced in a study of control samples from healthy donors and cancer patients. Clones were sequenced by immunoSEQ multiplex PCR, and TCRdb holds only the in-frame ones, with some missing. This table holds about 89,000 clones, more than 75% found once. The sequencing input was blood. These receptors came from a man aged 25-45 years in good health.

V usage is TRBV11-2 and J usage is TRBJ1-2; 9 positions agree with TRBD1. The V gene's germline CDR1 is SGHAT and CDR2 FQNNGV. V lost 2 bases to trimming and J lost 2 bases; unmatched junction nucleotides: 9. The CDR3 covers 17 residues. The CDR3 DNA follows: TGTGCCAGCAGCTTATTCCCAAGGACAGGGGTAAACTATGGCTACACCTTC. Its protein is CASSLFPRTGVNYGYTF.

The genes are TRBV5-1 and TRBJ2-6, with 7 nucleotides matching TRBD1. The trim removed 4 bases at V and 1 base at J, leaving 11 bases unmatched. This CDR3 is 18 amino acids long. Per germline, CDR1 SGHRS and CDR2 YFSETQ. CDR3 sequence: CASSPRQGGDSGANVLTF. The CDR3 DNA follows: TGCGCCAGCAGCCCTAGACAGGGTGGGGATTCTGGGGCCAACGTCCTGACTTTC. Full variable domain (outside the CDR3, taken from reference TRBV5-1 and TRBJ2-6): KAGVTQTPRYLIKTRGQQVTLSCSPISGHRSVSWYQQTPGQGLQFLFEYFSETQRNKGNFPGRFSGRQFSNSRSEMNVSTLELGDSALYLCASSPRQGGDSGANVLTFGAGSRLTVL.

The V call is TRBV12-3 or TRBV12-4, the J call TRBJ2-5, with a possible D match to TRBD1 (6 bases). This CDR3 comprises 12 residues. With 6 bases removed from V and 5 bases from J, the gap between germline ends came to 10 bases. The DNA for the CDR3 is TGTGCCAGCAGCCAGGGGTGGGAGACCCAGTACTTC. This gives the protein CASSQGWETQYF.

The V gene is TRBV24-1, the J gene TRBJ2-7; TRBD1 or TRBD2 may be the D gene (5 bases each). With 5 bases removed from V and 0 bases from J, the gap between germline ends came to 13 bases. The CDR3 is made up of 15 amino acids. CDR1 and CDR2 from the germline V gene are KGHDR and SFDVKD. The CDR3: CATSVVWGSSYEQYV. CDR3 in DNA: TGTGCCACCAGTGTCGTCTGGGGGAGCTCCTACGAGCAGTACGTC.

This rearrangement joins TRBV20-1 to TRBJ1-1; tentative D call: TRBD1 (6 bases). V gave up 3 bases and J gave up 2 bases, with 13 bases separating them. Germline V gene lookup returns CDR1 DFQATT and CDR2 SNEGSKA (reference sequence). The CDR3 runs 14 residues. CDR3 region: CSASGGAINTEAFF. The DNA of the CDR3 is TGCAGTGCTAGTGGGGGGGCGATTAACACTGAAGCTTTCTTT.

This chain uses TRBV19 with TRBJ2-5; perhaps TRBD1 as D (6 bases). Germline CDR1 LNHDA, CDR2 SQIVND (reference sequence). V lost 3 bases and J 4 bases, leaving 15 bases between the germline ends. This CDR3 is 15 amino acids long. The CDR3, as DNA: TGTGCCAGTAGTATGGCAGGGGAAAATGGAGAGACCCAGTACTTC. Protein product: CASSMAGENGETQYF. The full variable domain, with the rest looked up from reference TRBV19 and TRBJ2-5, is DGGITQSPKYLFRKEGQNVTLSCEQNLNHDAMYWYRQDPGQGLRLIYYSQIVNDFQKGDIAEGYSVSREKKESFPLTVTSAQKNPTAFYLCASSMAGENGETQYFGPGTRLLVL.

CDR3 region: CASGLSGLAGKQETQYF. The CDR3 region has the DNA TGTGCTAGTGGTTTGTCGGGACTAGCGGGGAAGCAAGAGACCCAGTACTTC. The chain joins TRBV12-5 to TRBJ2-5; 13 bases line up with TRBD2. Germline V CDR1 and CDR2: LGHNT, FRNRAP. With V trimmed by 2 bases and J by 2 bases, 5 bases remained unmatched. The CDR3 runs 17 residues. Variable domain in full (rest from reference TRBV12-5 and TRBJ2-5): DARVTQTPRHKVTEMGQEVTMRCQPILGHNTVFWYRQTMMQGLELLAYFRNRAPLDDSGMPKDRFSAEMPDATLATLKIQPSEPRDSAVYFCASGLSGLAGKQETQYFGPGTRLLVL.

The CDR3 loop reads CASSDPPGTGIDTQYF. For the CDR3, the DNA is TGCGCCAGCAGTGACCCACCCGGGACAGGGATAGATACGCAGTATTTT. This chain links TRBV10-1 with TRBJ2-3, with TRBD1 matching over 9 bases. This CDR3 has 16 residues. V trimming: 3 bases; J trimming: 5 bases; junction bases outside the gene matches: 9. The germline gives CDR1 WNHNN, CDR2 SYGVQD (reference sequence).

J is TRBJ2-1 and V is TRBV3-1 (or the pseudogene TRBV3-2); 11 bases agree with TRBD2. Looked up from germline, CDR1 is LGHDT and CDR2 is YNNKEL (reference sequence). With 4 bases clipped from V and 8 bases from J, the junction kept 7 bases outside the gene matches. The CDR3 length is 15 residues. The CDR3 region is CASSPPGLAAHEQFF. The CDR3 nucleotides are TGTGCCAGCAGCCCCCCGGGACTAGCGGCCCATGAGCAGTTCTTC.

The V call is TRBV5-1, the J call TRBJ2-5; TRBD2 aligns across 9 bases. The CDR3 is made up of 15 amino acids. The trim removed 2 bases at V and 1 base at J, leaving 3 bases unmatched. Germline CDR1 and CDR2: SGHRS and YFSETQ. CDR3 sequence (DNA): TGCGCCAGCAGCTTCCGCGGGGGGGGCCAAGAGACCCAGTACTTC. It yields the protein CASSFRGGGQETQYF.

V usage is TRBV7-2 and J usage is TRBJ1-3; 10 nucleotides match TRBD1. The CDR3 sequence is 15 residues long. V shed 6 bases, J shed 6 bases, and the junction held 8 bases outside the gene matches. In germline, CDR1 is SGHTA, CDR2 FQGNSA. CDR3 DNA: TGTGCCAGCAGTAGGGACAGGGGATTGGAAAACACCATATATTTT. This translates into CASSRDRGLENTIYF.

A remark on this clone: The sample contains more than one DNA sequence encoding this CDR3. The chain carries TRBV11-2 and TRBJ2-5; D is unresolved. Germline V gene lookup returns CDR1 SGHAT and CDR2 FQNNGV. The germline V and J ends were trimmed by 2 bases and 3 bases, with 1 base remaining between them. This CDR3 has 11 amino acids. CDR3: CASSLKETQYF. In nucleotides, the CDR3 is TGTGCCAGCAGCTTAAAAGAGACCCAGTACTTC.

The genes are TRBV3-1 (or the pseudogene TRBV3-2) and TRBJ2-6; D gene uncertain. V dropped 5 bases and J dropped 4 bases, with 12 bases sitting between them. Germline V gives CDR1 LGHDT, CDR2 YNNKEL (reference sequence). This CDR3 has 15 residues. The CDR3 loop is CASSYLSTGANVLTF. The CDR3 DNA follows: TGTGCCAGCAGCTACCTGTCGACAGGGGCCAACGTCCTGACTTTC.

The V gene is TRBV7-9, the J gene TRBJ2-2; TRBD1 might be the D (5 bases). Germline-derived CDR1 and CDR2 are SEHNR and FQNEAQ (reference sequence). The CDR3 spans 14 residues. Trimming cost V 5 bases and J 5 bases, with 12 bases left between them. The DNA of the CDR3 is TGTGCCAGCAGCACCCAGGGAAGGACCGGGGAGCTGTTTTTT. Amino acid sequence: CASSTQGRTGELFF.

This sequence joins TRBV29-1 and TRBJ2-3; weak D call: TRBD2 (6 bases). The CDR3 totals 15 residues. V was shortened by 6 bases and J by 2 bases, with 18 bases between the two germline ends. The V gene's germline CDR1 is SQVTM and CDR2 ANQGSEA. This chain's CDR3 is CSVERRAGSTDTQYF. CDR3 bases: TGCAGCGTCGAAAGACGGGCGGGGTCCACAGATACGCAGTATTTT.

This chain uses TRBV24-1 with TRBJ2-1, with D possibly matching TRBD2 (5 bases). Germline CDR1 and CDR2: KGHDR and SFDVKD. This CDR3 comprises 11 residues. Trimming pared 7 bases from V and 10 bases from J, leaving 10 bases between. CDR3 bases: TGTGCCACCAGCGGGGTCGAAGAGCAGTTCTTC. It codes for CATSGVEEQFF.